Included here is one TCR beta chain sequence, with context. Its specificity is not known. The J segment lost 1 base and the V segment lost 5 bases, leaving 4 bases of the junction unmatched. Germline CDR1 and CDR2: SGHTA and FQGTGA. This CDR3 has 14 amino acids. The data were taken from a study of cytomegalovirus exposure and HLA in healthy donors. Study-wide results and caveats: A later analysis reported that several of the most significant clusters appeared to be linked to common viral pathogens, among them Epstein-Barr virus.

Primers for the PCR totalled 60 Vbeta and 13 Jbeta. Assay: immunoSEQ multiplex PCR; the TCRdb copy retains only in-frame clones and omits some. Altogether 130,000 or so clones are present, 64% being singletons, with the ten largest covering roughly 2.5%. The receptor was isolated from a woman aged 40 to 50 in good health and CMV-seronegative. What was sequenced was PBMCs. The J gene is TRBJ1-1, the V gene TRBV7-3; 7 bases agree with TRBD1. This CDR3 is CASSVRQGNTEAFF. For the CDR3, the DNA is TGTGCCAGCAGCGTTCGACAGGGGAACACTGAAGCTTTCTTT. Drawing the rest from reference TRBV7-3 and TRBJ1-1, the complete variable domain is GAGVSQTPSNKVTEKGKYVELRCDPISGHTALYWYRQSLGQGPEFLIYFQGTGAADDSGLPNDRFFAVRPEGSVSTLKIQRTERGDSAVYLCASSVRQGNTEAFFGQGTRLTVV.